The 14 T cell receptor beta chains given below trace back to one sample, sequenced in a study of regulatory T cells in long-lasting Graves disease. Time point: newly diagnosed GD, antithyroid drugs for less than 3 months. TCR sequences were obtained from RNA taken from PBMCs. Arm-PCR of CDR3 regions with iRepertoire HTBI primers generated TCR beta libraries. TCRdb independently ran MiXCR on the multiplex PCR reads; one entry per CDR3 protein. This table has 440,000 or so distinct CDR3 sequences, approximately 16% appearing once. The sample also formed part of further work on T cells in Graves' hyperthyroidism and ophthalmopathy.

This specimen was peripheral blood mononuclear cells (PBMCs), taken at new diagnosis, from a patient treated with antithyroid drugs. The origin of the receptors is a woman aged 25 to 45 with Graves disease.

This clonotype was seen many times. The chain has TRBV18 and TRBJ1-3; D is unresolved. The V gene lost 3 bases and the J gene lost 8 bases, with 11 bases spanning the gap. CDR1 is KGHSH, CDR2 LQKENI, per germline. CDR3 length equals 13 residues. Written as DNA, the CDR3 is TGTGCCAGCTCACCCCAAGTGGCGGACACCATATATTTT. It encodes CASSPQVADTIYF.

Only a few counts were recorded for this clonotype. The J gene is TRBJ2-6, the V gene TRBV12-3 or TRBV12-4, with TRBD1 matching over 10 bases. This CDR3 comprises 16 residues. V was pared by 7 bases and J by 2 bases, with 5 bases of the junction left unmatched. The CDR3 nucleotides read TGTGCCAGCAATTCTGGACAGGGGGCTGGGGCCAACGTCCTGACTTTC. It encodes CASNSGQGAGANVLTF.

This chain connects TRBV11-2 to TRBJ2-7; 7 bases fit TRBD1. CDR1 is SGHAT, CDR2 FQNNGV, per germline. V shed 0 bases, J shed 2 bases, and the junction held 4 bases outside the gene matches. This CDR3 has 15 residues. Here the CDR3 reads CASSLEGTATYEQYF. DNA of the CDR3: TGTGCCAGCAGCTTAGAAGGGACAGCCACCTACGAGCAGTACTTC.

Ten or more counts support this clonotype. This chain joins TRBV20-1 and TRBJ1-1, with D possibly TRBD1 on 5 matching bases. The CDR3 spans 14 residues. Germline V gives CDR1 DFQATT, CDR2 SNEGSKA (reference sequence). Trimming cost V 6 bases and J 0 bases, with 14 bases left between them. Here the CDR3 DNA reads TGCAGTGCATGGCTGGGGGACCTGAACACTGAAGCTTTCTTT. This codes for CSAWLGDLNTEAFF.

V gene TRBV5-1 combines with J gene TRBJ2-3; 11 bases agree with TRBD2. The ends lost 4 bases at V and 2 bases at J; junction bases unmatched: 6. CDR1 is SGHRS and CDR2 is YFSETQ in the germline V gene. The CDR3 runs to 16 residues. The CDR3 DNA sequence: TGCGCCAGCAGCGCGGGACTAGCGGATTTCACAGATACGCAGTATTTT. Translation gives CASSAGLADFTDTQYF.

The rearrangement joins TRBV29-1 to TRBJ1-2; 9 bases agree with TRBD1. V gave up 5 bases and J gave up 4 bases; unmatched junction bases: 5. Germline loops: CDR1 SQVTM, CDR2 ANQGSEA. This CDR3 spans 13 amino acids. CDR3 nucleotides: TGCAGCGTTCGGGACAGGGAGGTCTATGGCTACACCTTC. This encodes CSVRDREVYGYTF. The whole variable domain, filled in from reference TRBV29-1 and TRBJ1-2, reads SAVISQKPSRDICQRGTSLTIQCQVDSQVTMMFWYRQQPGQSLTLIATANQGSEATYESGFVIDKFPISRPNLTFSTLTVSNMSPEDSSIYLCSVRDREVYGYTFGSGTRLTVV.

The table lists this clonotype with many counts. V usage is TRBV4-2 and J usage is TRBJ2-2; D not resolved. Germline assignment: CDR1 LGHNA and CDR2 YNFKEQ. With 1 base removed from V and 7 bases from J, the gap between germline ends came to 13 bases. CDR3 size: 15 residues. The CDR3 nucleotides are TGTGCCAGCAGCCAAGGCTCTCACGCCAGCGGGGAGCTGTTTTTT. Protein product: CASSQGSHASGELFF.

Many counts were recorded for this clonotype. The J gene is TRBJ2-7, the V gene TRBV11-2; D gene uncertain. V was pared by 5 bases and J by 6 bases, with 11 bases between. The length of the CDR3 is 12 residues. CDR1 and CDR2 (germline): SGHAT, FQNNGV. In nucleotides, the CDR3 is TGTGCCAGCAGCATCGGCTTTTTCGAGCAGTACTTC. Translating gives CASSIGFFEQYF.

The rearrangement uses TRBV28 and TRBJ1-6; D is unresolved. In germline, CDR1 is MDHEN, CDR2 SYDVKM. V was cut by 10 bases and J by 0 bases, with 16 bases left in between. The CDR3 is made up of 16 amino acids. CDR3 loop: CATNGVQSSYNSPLHF. The CDR3 nucleotides read TGTGCCACTAACGGGGTTCAGAGCTCCTATAATTCACCCCTCCACTTT.

In regard to this clonotype: This likely reflects a read error, since a far larger clone is one base away. The chain uses TRBV6-2 or TRBV6-3 and TRBJ2-7; no clear D. Trimming cost V 0 bases and J 8 bases, with 17 bases left between them. This CDR3 has 15 amino acids. Germline CDR1 is MNHEY and CDR2 is SVGEGT. The CDR3 spells CASSYSRGPFYKQYF. In DNA form, the CDR3 reads TGTGCCAGCAGTTACTCCCGCGGACCATTTTACAAGCAGTACTTC.

This clonotype was picked up a small number of times. The chain links TRBV28 to TRBJ1-1; D unresolved. The CDR3 consists of 16 residues. Looked up from germline, CDR1 is MDHEN and CDR2 is SYDVKM. V lost 2 bases, J lost 3 bases, and 16 bases lay in between. The CDR3: CASSLQGGRADTEAFF. Written as DNA, the CDR3 is TGTGCCAGCAGTTTACAAGGCGGCCGGGCGGACACTGAAGCTTTCTTT.

The chain uses TRBV6-2 or TRBV6-3 and TRBJ1-1, with 11 bases fitting TRBD1. V was clipped by 6 bases and J by 13 bases; unmatched bases: 19. This CDR3 region has 16 residues. Germline V CDR1 and CDR2: MNHEY, SVGEGT. CDR3 residues: CASSSGTGGVARSGFF. CDR3 coding DNA: TGTGCCAGCAGCTCCGGGACAGGGGGGGTCGCCCGAAGTGGTTTCTTT.

This clonotype has more than one count but fewer than ten. J is TRBJ2-1 and V is TRBV30; the D gene is possibly TRBD2 (6 bases). CDR3 length equals 16 residues. In germline, CDR1 is GTSNPN, CDR2 SVGIG (reference sequence). V was trimmed by 2 bases and J by 8 bases, leaving 22 bases between them. The CDR3 nucleotides are TGTGCCTGGAGTCGGGGGACGACACTCCCCGGGGATGAGCAGTTCTTC. It is translated as CAWSRGTTLPGDEQFF.

The chain recombines TRBV7-9 with TRBJ2-7; no definite D call. Germline loops: CDR1 SEHNR, CDR2 FQNEAQ (reference sequence). V was cut by 2 bases and J by 0 bases, with 14 bases left in between. This CDR3 is built from 16 residues. The CDR3 region has the DNA TGTGCCAGCAGCTTATCCCCGGCTGGCAGCTCCTACGAGCAGTACTTC. Translated: CASSLSPAGSSYEQYF.